The next 29 T cell receptor beta chains were all read from a single sample in a study of regulatory T cells in long-lasting Graves disease. The time point denotes: newly diagnosed GD, antithyroid drugs for less than 3 months. PBMC RNA was the source of the TCR library. TCR beta libraries were built with iRepertoire HTBI primers and Arm-PCR of CDR3 regions. TCRdb processed the multiplex PCR reads anew with MiXCR; each CDR3 protein has one entry. The table shows fewer than 550,000 distinct CDR3 sequences, with over 15% occurring only once. These data were also filed under a second study, of T cells in Graves' hyperthyroidism and ophthalmopathy.

The input for sequencing was peripheral blood mononuclear cells (PBMCs), taken at new diagnosis, from a patient treated with antithyroid drugs. The source is a woman between 18 and 30 years old with Graves disease.

This clonotype was detected only a few times. The rearrangement joins TRBV6-2 or TRBV6-3 to TRBJ2-3; perhaps TRBD2 as D (5 bases). The CDR3 contains 17 residues. CDR1 and CDR2 (germline): MNHEY, SVGEGT. V gave up 6 bases and J gave up 2 bases, with 21 bases separating them. CDR3 coding DNA: TGTGCCAGCAGCCAAAGCCTACAGCGGACCCTCACAGATACGCAGTATTTT. Its protein is CASSQSLQRTLTDTQYF.

Only a few counts were recorded for this clonotype. V gene TRBV4-1 combines with J gene TRBJ2-2; 7 bases align to TRBD1. This CDR3 has 15 amino acids. Germline CDR1 MGHRA, CDR2 YSYEKL. J gave up 4 bases and V 4 bases, and 6 bases lay outside the gene matches. The CDR3 DNA reads as TGCGCCAGCAGCCCCGGGACAGCCTTCACCGGGGAGCTGTTTTTT. This sequence encodes CASSPGTAFTGELFF.

Comment on this clonotype: A much larger clone differs by one base, so this may be a read error. The V and J genes are TRBV7-8 and TRBJ2-1, with 8 bases fitting TRBD2. This CDR3 region has 15 residues. V gave up 2 bases and J gave up 7 bases; unmatched junction bases: 7. CDR1 is SGHVS and CDR2 is FQNEAQ in the germline V gene. CDR3 in DNA: TGTGCCAGCAGCTTATCTCGGGGGGGCCTGAATGAGCAGTTCTTC. Translation: CASSLSRGGLNEQFF.

This clonotype occurred a few times. Here the CDR3 DNA reads TGCAGCGTTCAGCGCGGGACAGGGGCCCGTATTGAAGCTTTCTTT. Amino acid sequence: CSVQRGTGARIEAFF. J is TRBJ1-1 and V is TRBV29-1; 10 nucleotides match TRBD1. V was clipped by 5 bases and J by 7 bases; unmatched bases: 13. Germline loops: CDR1 SQVTM, CDR2 ANQGSEA. CDR3 length equals 15 residues.

This chain joins TRBV12-3 or TRBV12-4 and TRBJ2-2; D gene uncertain. There are 14 residues in the CDR3. The V end lost 1 base, the J end lost 5 bases, and 8 bases lay between the germline ends. CDR3 sequence: CASSLVSITGELFF. CDR3 DNA sequence: TGTGCCAGCAGTTTAGTGTCTATTACCGGGGAGCTGTTTTTT.

This clonotype was found many times. The V and J genes are TRBV12-3 or TRBV12-4 and TRBJ2-7; D possibly uses TRBD1 or TRBD2 (5 bases each). V was pared by 3 bases and J by 6 bases, with 15 bases between. The CDR3 is 14 residues long. CDR3 DNA: TGTGCCAGCAGTTTGGGGCTAGCTAAAGGCGAGCAGTACTTC. Protein: CASSLGLAKGEQYF.

This clonotype has more than one count but fewer than ten. CDR3 nucleotide sequence: TGTGCCAGCAGTCCCACCTCAGTGGGAGATACGCAGTATTTT. Residues: CASSPTSVGDTQYF. The V call is TRBV6-1, the J call TRBJ2-3; D unclear. Germline V lookup: CDR1 MNHNS, CDR2 SASEGT. CDR3 size: 14 residues. Trimming pared 5 bases from V and 5 bases from J, leaving 14 bases between.

This chain joins TRBV20-1 and TRBJ2-1; 9 bases are shared with TRBD2. The CDR3 extends over 16 amino acids. V shed 3 bases, J shed 5 bases, and the junction held 11 bases outside the gene matches. Per the germline V gene, CDR1 is DFQATT and CDR2 is SNEGSKA (reference sequence). The CDR3 sequence: CSASWPGLASDNEQFF. The CDR3 DNA reads TGCAGTGCTAGCTGGCCGGGACTAGCTTCCGACAATGAGCAGTTCTTC.

This clonotype came up many times. The rearrangement links TRBV6-5 to TRBJ2-7; 7 positions agree with TRBD1. Trimming took 2 bases from V and 2 from J; bases not matched to a gene: 9. CDR1 MNHEY and CDR2 SVGAGI come from the germline V gene. This CDR3 has 16 residues. CDR3 sequence: CASSYNSGGTAYEQYF. For the CDR3, the DNA is TGTGCCAGCAGTTACAATAGTGGTGGGACAGCCTACGAGCAGTACTTC.

This clonotype was seen only a few times. This chain's CDR3 is CSVWGTSYEQYF. As DNA, the CDR3 is TGCAGCGTTTGGGGGACTAGCTACGAGCAGTACTTC. The chain combines TRBV29-1 with TRBJ2-7; 8 nucleotides match TRBD2. Germline V gives CDR1 SQVTM, CDR2 ANQGSEA. This CDR3 contains 12 residues. V trimming: 5 bases; J trimming: 3 bases; junction bases outside the gene matches: 3.

This clonotype was observed at least ten times. V and J are TRBV7-2 and TRBJ2-1; D uncertain. The V gene lost 4 bases and the J gene lost 8 bases, with 6 bases spanning the gap. The CDR3 runs 11 residues. Per germline, CDR1 SGHTA and CDR2 FQGNSA. CDR3 in DNA: TGTGCCAGCAGCTCCCTGTATGAGCAGTTCTTC. Protein: CASSSLYEQFF.

In its sample, this clonotype was seen a few times. The chain combines TRBV5-6 with TRBJ1-3; 7 nucleotides align to TRBD1. Germline assignment: CDR1 SGHDT and CDR2 YYEEEE. There are 17 residues in the CDR3. With 0 bases clipped from V and 0 bases from J, the junction kept 6 bases outside the gene matches. The CDR3 DNA is TGTGCCAGCAGCTTGGTAGGACAGGTTACCTCTGGAAACACCATATATTTT. This gives the protein CASSLVGQVTSGNTIYF.

There are a few counts of this clonotype. The CDR3 here is CASSPRQGLLPGANVLTF. The CDR3 DNA is TGTGCCAGCAGCCCCCGACAGGGCTTACTGCCTGGGGCCAACGTCCTGACTTTC. This sequence joins TRBV13 and TRBJ2-6, with TRBD1 matching over 7 bases. J gave up 2 bases and V 5 bases, and 12 bases lay outside the gene matches. The germline CDR1 and CDR2 sequences are PRHDT and FYEKMQ (reference sequence). The CDR3 is made up of 18 amino acids.

As to this clonotype: A much larger clone lies one base from this, so it may be a read error. The gene calls are TRBV27 and TRBJ2-7; D is unclear. CDR3 length: 14 amino acids. V gave up 5 bases and J gave up 4 bases, with 15 bases separating them. In germline, CDR1 is MNHEY, CDR2 SMNVEV (reference sequence). The CDR3 reads CASSTTPTMYEQYF. The CDR3 coding sequence is TGTGCCAGCAGTACCACCCCTACGATGTACGAGCAGTACTTC.

This clonotype has at least ten counts. J is TRBJ1-1 and V is TRBV28; D is unresolved. There are 15 residues in the CDR3. Trimming stripped 5 bases from V and 1 base from J, with 14 bases between. Germline-derived CDR1 and CDR2 are MDHEN and SYDVKM. As DNA, the CDR3 is TGTGCCAGCAGTAATACCCTTAGTCGGAACACTGAAGCTTTCTTT. It codes for CASSNTLSRNTEAFF.

This clonotype was counted at least ten times. The chain uses TRBV27 and TRBJ1-1; no firm D call. The V and J ends lost 6 bases and 3 bases respectively, with 11 bases between them. In germline, CDR1 is MNHEY, CDR2 SMNVEV (reference sequence). The CDR3 is made up of 13 amino acids. The CDR3 DNA is TGTGCCAGCAGGAGGCTTCCCGACACTGAAGCTTTCTTT. Translated, it gives CASRRLPDTEAFF.

This clonotype was detected only a few times. The rearrangement joins TRBV7-2 to TRBJ2-7, with no clear D. This CDR3 has 15 amino acids. Germline lookup yields CDR1 SGHTA and CDR2 FQGNSA. Trimming took off 5 bases at V and 2 bases at J, with 16 bases between the two ends. The CDR3 region is CASSPRVAPTYEQYF. CDR3 sequence (DNA): TGTGCCAGCAGCCCCCGGGTTGCGCCCACCTACGAGCAGTACTTC.

This clonotype has more than one count but fewer than ten. Given a much more abundant clone one base away, this may be a read error. This sequence joins TRBV27 and TRBJ2-7; D gene uncertain. CDR1 and CDR2 from the germline V gene are MNHEY and SMNVEV (reference sequence). The CDR3 loop spans 14 amino acids. CDR3 bases: TGTGCCAGCAGTCCACGGGTCGAAGGGTACGGGCAGTACTTC. Translation gives CASSPRVEGYGQYF.

This rearrangement joins TRBV6-2 or TRBV6-3 to TRBJ2-7, with D tentatively TRBD2 (5 bases). This CDR3 is 13 amino acids long. With 0 bases removed from V and 6 bases from J, the gap between germline ends came to 9 bases. Germline V gene data show CDR1 as MNHEY and CDR2 as SVGEGT. This chain's CDR3 is CASSYSKRAEQYF. CDR3 nucleotide sequence: TGTGCCAGCAGTTACTCGAAGAGGGCCGAGCAGTACTTC.

The rearrangement uses TRBV7-2 and TRBJ2-5, with TRBD1 matching 7 bases. The CDR3 runs 13 residues. Germline lookup yields CDR1 SGHTA and CDR2 FQGNSA. V lost 5 bases to trimming and J lost 5 bases; unmatched junction nucleotides: 5. CDR3: CASSQGQDETQYF. For the CDR3, the DNA is TGTGCCAGCAGCCAAGGACAGGATGAGACCCAGTACTTC. The full variable domain, completed using reference TRBV7-2 and TRBJ2-5, is GAGVSQSPSNKVTEKGKDVELRCDPISGHTALYWYRQSLGQGLEFLIYFQGNSAPDKSGLPSDRFSAERTGGSVSTLTIQRTQQEDSAVYLCASSQGQDETQYFGPGTRLLVL.

Many counts were recorded for this clonotype. The V call is TRBV27, the J call TRBJ1-5, with 7 bases that match TRBD1. In germline, CDR1 is MNHEY, CDR2 SMNVEV (reference sequence). Germline trimming cut 5 bases from V and 0 bases from J; bases unmatched to any gene: 10. This CDR3 spans 17 amino acids. The CDR3 region has the DNA TGTGCCAGCAGTGCAGACAGGGACGTAAGTAGCAATCAGCCCCAGCATTTT. Its translation is CASSADRDVSSNQPQHF.

This clonotype has ten or more counts. This chain joins TRBV28 and TRBJ2-1; 9 bases are shared with TRBD2. J was trimmed by 7 bases and V by 8 bases; bases with no gene match: 3. This CDR3 is 12 amino acids long. Germline V CDR1 and CDR2: MDHEN, SYDVKM. CDR3 coding DNA: TGTGCCAGCGTAGCGGGGGTGAATGAGCAGTTCTTC. Translated: CASVAGVNEQFF.

V usage is TRBV19 and J usage is TRBJ2-1; TRBD2 matches at 11 bases. Germline lookup yields CDR1 LNHDA and CDR2 SQIVND (reference sequence). Germline trimming cut 8 bases from V and 5 bases from J; bases unmatched to any gene: 11. This CDR3 has 16 amino acids. The CDR3 nucleotides are TGTGCCAGTCGACCCGAACTAGCGGGGGTCCACAATGAGCAGTTCTTC. Translation gives CASRPELAGVHNEQFF.

The sample holds a few counts of this clonotype. The chain links TRBV7-9 to TRBJ2-7; TRBD1 might be the D (6 bases). V dropped 7 bases and J dropped 8 bases, with 24 bases sitting between them. The germline CDR1 and CDR2 sequences are SEHNR and FQNEAQ (reference sequence). This CDR3 spans 15 amino acids. The CDR3 nucleotides read TGTGCCAGCACCCTTGGGGACACCACCTACGAGCAGCAGTACTTC. This codes for CASTLGDTTYEQQYF.

The CDR3 DNA follows: TGTGCCAGCAGTTTATCGCCCCCGGGACAGCGTGAAGAGACCCAGTACTTC. Translating gives CASSLSPPGQREETQYF. This sequence joins TRBV27 and TRBJ2-5; 7 bases match TRBD1. This CDR3 comprises 17 residues. V was pared by 0 bases and J by 3 bases, with 10 bases of the junction left unmatched. CDR1 and CDR2 (germline): MNHEY, SMNVEV (reference sequence).

This clonotype showed up many times. The genes are TRBV4-3 and TRBJ2-1, with D unresolved. This CDR3 is built from 14 residues. V lost 0 bases and J lost 5, with 8 bases in between. CDR1 and CDR2 from the germline V gene are LGHNA and YSLEER. The chain's CDR3 is CASSQDLTDNEQFF. The CDR3 DNA reads TGCGCCAGCAGCCAAGATCTCACAGACAATGAGCAGTTCTTC.

This clonotype has ten or more counts. The chain carries TRBV7-9 and TRBJ2-3; a weak D match, TRBD2 (6 bases). The length of the CDR3 is 17 residues. Trimming stripped 5 bases from V and 4 bases from J, with 22 bases between. Germline CDR1 SEHNR, CDR2 FQNEAQ (reference sequence). CDR3 in amino acids: CASSPRALTGVADTQYF. The DNA of the CDR3 is TGTGCCAGCAGCCCAAGGGCATTGACGGGAGTGGCAGATACGCAGTATTTT.

To note about this clonotype: It is likely a read error: a sequence one base away is far more abundant. This sequence joins TRBV2 and TRBJ2-1, with D uncertain. Trimming removed 4 bases from V and 10 bases from J, with 8 bases in between. CDR1 and CDR2 from the germline V gene are SNHLY and FYNNEI. CDR3 length: 11 amino acids. CDR3 residues: CASSAFSEQFF. CDR3 in DNA: TGTGCCAGCAGTGCGTTCTCCGAGCAGTTCTTC. Full variable domain (rest looked up from reference TRBV2 and TRBJ2-1): EPEVTQTPSHQVTQMGQEVILRCVPISNHLYFYWYRQILGQKVEFLVSFYNNEISEKSEIFDDQFSVERPDGSNFTLKIRSTKLEDSAMYFCASSAFSEQFFGPGTRLTVL.

The sample holds a few counts of this clonotype. The rearrangement links TRBV5-1 to TRBJ2-5, with a tentative D call TRBD1 (6 bases). Per the germline V gene, CDR1 is SGHRS and CDR2 is YFSETQ. This CDR3 contains 14 residues. Trimming took off 3 bases at V and 5 bases at J, with 14 bases between the two ends. CDR3 protein: CASSSSGVMETQYF. Written as DNA, the CDR3 is TGCGCCAGCAGCTCATCAGGGGTTATGGAGACCCAGTACTTC.